This is a list of T cell receptor beta chains from one sample in a study of beta chain features in type 1 diabetes. Using immunoSEQ multiplex PCR, the repertoire was profiled, and TCRdb retains in-frame clones only, with some absent. This sample has some 410,000 clones, with 9.5% to 12% found just once. Material: naive CD4+ T cells from blood. These receptors were taken from a woman between 18 and 29 years old in good health. CDR3s include the opening cysteine and the closing phenylalanine or tryptophan. A D gene is named only where the DNA matches it firmly. Size tells how often a clone was seen (once, few, many) or the class of an expanded clone, and some rows leave it out.

TRBD1	NA	TRBV18	TRBJ2-6	CASSLGQTSGANVLTF	TGTGCCAGCTCCCTGGGACAGACCTCTGGGGCCAACGTCCTGACTTTC
NA	NA	TRBV5-1	TRBJ2-1	CASSPTGVRDNEQFF	TGCGCCAGCAGCCCTACGGGGGTGCGGGACAATGAGCAGTTCTTC
NA	few	TRBV7-2	TRBJ2-1	CASSLDLGNSYNEQFF	TGTGCCAGCAGCTTAGATTTAGGGAACTCCTACAATGAGCAGTTCTTC
NA	few	TRBV11-2	TRBJ2-5	CASSLRRTVQETQYF	TGTGCCAGCAGCTTACGACGGACGGTTCAAGAGACCCAGTACTTC
NA	NA	TRBV30	TRBJ1-1	CAWKFLNTEAFF	TGTGCCTGGAAATTTTTGAACACTGAAGCTTTCTTT
NA	NA	TRBV5-4	TRBJ2-3	CASSLRRQGKTDTQYF	TGTGCCAGCAGCTTGCGAAGGCAGGGGAAGACAGATACGCAGTATTTT
NA	few	TRBV14	TRBJ1-1	CASSQERNTEAFF	TGTGCCAGCAGCCAAGAAAGGAACACTGAAGCTTTCTTT
NA	few	TRBV6-5	TRBJ2-3	CASRPSVPDTQYF	TGTGCCAGCAGGCCTTCTGTCCCGGATACGCAGTATTTT
NA	NA	TRBV4-3	TRBJ2-1	CASSAMENEQFF	TGCGCCAGCAGTGCCATGGAGAATGAGCAGTTCTTC
NA	few	TRBV14	TRBJ1-1	CASSPAGAEAFF	TGTGCCAGCAGCCCCGCCGGGGCTGAAGCTTTCTTT
TRBD2	few	TRBV29-1	TRBJ2-7	CSVEVGLVGHEQYF	TGCAGCGTTGAAGTGGGACTAGTCGGGCACGAGCAGTACTTC
TRBD2	few	TRBV7-2	TRBJ2-1	CASSFGTSGDNEQFF	TGTGCCAGCAGCTTCGGGACTAGCGGGGACAATGAGCAGTTCTTC
NA	few	TRBV9	TRBJ1-4	CASSVDGVPDEKLFF	TGTGCCAGCAGCGTAGATGGGGTTCCAGATGAAAAACTGTTTTTT
NA	NA	TRBV5-4	TRBJ2-1	CASSLYLNEQFF	TGTGCCAGCAGCTTGTATCTCAATGAGCAGTTCTTC
TRBD1	few	TRBV9	TRBJ1-2	CASSVALGQSYYTF	TGTGCCAGCAGCGTAGCTTTGGGACAGAGTTACTACACCTTC
NA	NA	TRBV27	TRBJ2-5	CASGMDYIQETQYF	TGTGCCAGCGGAATGGATTACATCCAAGAGACCCAGTACTTC
NA	NA	TRBV5-4	TRBJ1-3	CASSLSTLGNTIYF	TGTGCCAGCAGCTTGAGCACGCTGGGAAACACCATATATTTT
TRBD1	NA	TRBV7-2	TRBJ2-5	CASSPDRGETQYF	TGTGCCAGCAGCCCGGACAGGGGAGAGACCCAGTACTTC
TRBD2	NA	TRBV7-8	TRBJ2-5	CASSLMLAGRETQYF	TGTGCCAGCAGCTTAATGTTAGCGGGGAGGGAGACCCAGTACTTC
NA	few	TRBV7-3	TRBJ2-3	CASSSTGTNTQYF	TGTGCCAGCAGCTCCACGGGGACGAATACGCAGTATTTT
TRBD2	few	TRBV9	TRBJ2-2	CASSVASGPNTGELFF	TGTGCCAGCAGCGTAGCTAGCGGCCCAAACACCGGGGAGCTGTTTTTT
NA	NA	TRBV7-9	TRBJ2-1	CASNPVRGIKNNEQFF	TGTGCCAGCAACCCAGTGAGGGGTATTAAAAACAATGAGCAGTTCTTC
NA	NA	TRBV29-1	TRBJ1-1	CSVGQANTEAFF	TGCAGCGTTGGCCAGGCAAACACTGAAGCTTTCTTT
NA	few	TRBV13	TRBJ2-7	CASSPLRRESYEQYF	TGTGCCAGCAGCCCCCTTCGCAGGGAGTCCTACGAGCAGTACTTC
NA	few	TRBV4-3	TRBJ2-3	CASSQDLEDTQYF	TGCGCCAGCAGCCAAGACCTGGAGGATACGCAGTATTTT
NA	few	TRBV28	TRBJ1-1	CASELGSGYTEAFF	TGTGCCAGCGAGTTAGGGTCGGGGTACACTGAAGCTTTCTTT
NA	NA	TRBV9	TRBJ1-2	CASSVDLGHYGYTF	TGTGCCAGCAGCGTAGATCTGGGCCACTATGGCTACACCTTC
NA	NA	TRBV7-8	TRBJ2-6	CASSLRMDLSGANVLTF	TGTGCCAGCAGCCTGCGAATGGATCTCTCTGGGGCCAACGTCCTGACTTTC
NA	NA	TRBV2	TRBJ2-3	CASRLRMGPTTDTQYF	TGTGCCAGCAGGTTAAGGATGGGCCCAACCACAGATACGCAGTATTTT
NA	few	TRBV15	TRBJ2-7	CATSIQISGGAYEQYF	TGTGCCACCAGCATTCAGATCTCAGGTGGGGCCTACGAGCAGTACTTC
NA	NA	TRBV5-1	TRBJ2-5	CASSRDSGQETQYF	TGCGCCAGCAGCCGGGACAGCGGGCAAGAGACCCAGTACTTC
NA	NA	TRBV7-6	TRBJ1-2	CASSLPVAGGLNYGYTF	TGTGCCAGCAGCCTACCCGTCGCCGGGGGGCTCAACTATGGCTACACCTTC
NA	NA	TRBV7-2	TRBJ2-7	CASSLAKAYEQYF	TGTGCCAGCAGCTTAGCGAAGGCCTACGAGCAGTACTTC
TRBD2	NA	TRBV13	TRBJ2-5	CASSLSAGAQETQYF	TGTGCCAGCAGCTTATCGGCGGGAGCCCAAGAGACCCAGTACTTC
NA	NA	TRBV7-9	TRBJ1-6	CASSPRSQGISPLHF	TGTGCCAGCAGCCCAAGGAGTCAGGGGATTTCACCCCTCCACTTT
NA	NA	TRBV7-6	TRBJ2-1	CASSFPRGNEQFF	TGTGCCAGCAGCTTCCCTCGCGGGAATGAGCAGTTCTTC
NA	NA	TRBV4-2	TRBJ2-3	CASSQARGTDTQYF	TGTGCCAGCAGCCAAGCACGGGGCACAGATACGCAGTATTTT
TRBD1	NA	TRBV7-2	TRBJ1-2	CASTYRTGVHYGYTF	TGTGCCAGCACCTATCGGACAGGGGTGCACTATGGCTACACCTTC
NA	few	TRBV7-3	TRBJ1-1	CASSLGGVPNTEAFF	TGTGCCAGCAGCTTGGGAGGGGTCCCAAACACTGAAGCTTTCTTT
NA	few	TRBV4-2	TRBJ2-5	CASSQGGTDQETQYF	TGTGCCAGCAGCCAAGGAGGGACGGACCAAGAGACCCAGTACTTC
NA	once	TRBV4-1	TRBJ2-6	CASSQGWQDAGANVLTF	TGCGCCAGCAGCCAAGGCTGGCAGGACGCAGGGGCCAACGTCCTGACTTTC
NA	NA	TRBV7-8	TRBJ2-2	CASSLVLTAGELFF	TGTGCCAGCAGCTTAGTATTGACAGCCGGGGAGCTGTTTTTT
NA	NA	TRBV29-1	TRBJ2-5	CSVARGPETQYF	TGCAGCGTTGCCAGGGGTCCAGAGACCCAGTACTTC
NA	few	TRBV27	TRBJ1-5	CASGRTGGLGQPQHF	TGTGCCAGCGGGCGAACCGGGGGGCTTGGTCAGCCCCAGCATTTT
NA	few	TRBV9	TRBJ2-1	CASSARIANEQFF	TGTGCCAGCAGCGCCCGGATAGCCAATGAGCAGTTCTTC
NA	NA	TRBV2	TRBJ1-2	CAALGIPGYTF	TGTGCCGCCCTGGGGATCCCCGGCTACACCTTC
TRBD2	NA	TRBV4-1	TRBJ2-1	CASKLAGGPDEQFF	TGCGCCAGCAAACTAGCGGGAGGGCCCGATGAGCAGTTCTTC
NA	few	TRBV7-2	TRBJ1-1	CASSEVRGTEAFF	TGTGCCAGCAGCGAGGTAAGGGGCACTGAAGCTTTCTTT
NA	few	TRBV29-1	TRBJ2-3	CSVETPGADTQYF	TGCAGCGTTGAGACTCCGGGCGCAGATACGCAGTATTTT
NA	NA	TRBV5-1	TRBJ1-2	CASSLEQGYGYTF	TGCGCCAGCAGCTTGGAACAGGGCTATGGCTACACCTTC
TRBD1	few	TRBV5-6	TRBJ2-6	CASSWTGSGANVLTF	TGTGCCAGCAGCTGGACAGGGTCTGGGGCCAACGTCCTGACTTTC
NA	few	TRBV28	TRBJ2-1	CASSFPLPGSNEQFF	TGTGCCAGCAGTTTCCCTCTTCCGGGGTCCAATGAGCAGTTCTTC